One and the same sample provided the 27 T cell receptor beta chains below, sequenced in a study of cytomegalovirus exposure and HLA in healthy donors. The primer mix had 60 Vbeta and 13 Jbeta primers. Profiled with immunoSEQ multiplex PCR; TCRdb holds only in-frame clones, not every one. Of 150,000 to 200,000 clones in the sample, around two thirds were seen once. Sequencing input: PBMCs. The receptors were sampled from a man in his fifties in good health and CMV-seronegative.

This sequence joins TRBV4-1 and TRBJ1-1, with D perhaps TRBD1 (5 bases). Germline assignment: CDR1 MGHRA and CDR2 YSYEKL. The CDR3 extends over 16 amino acids. Deletions cut 1 base from V and 2 bases from J, with 14 bases between. The CDR3 loop reads CASSQVLQGPNTEAFF. As DNA, the CDR3 is TGCGCCAGCAGCCAAGTTTTGCAGGGTCCCAACACTGAAGCTTTCTTT.

The chain recombines TRBV7-9 with TRBJ2-1; no clear D. The CDR3 contains 15 residues. From germline, CDR1 is SEHNR and CDR2 FQNEAQ (reference sequence). Trimming shortened V by 5 bases and J by 2 bases, and 13 bases separated the two germline ends. CDR3 DNA: TGTGCCAGCAGCCCCCCCCCTAATACCTACAATGAGCAGTTCTTC. Translating gives CASSPPPNTYNEQFF.

The chain joins TRBV5-4 to TRBJ2-6, with TRBD1 as a possible D gene (6 bases). The V end lost 3 bases, the J end lost 0 bases, and 10 bases lay between the germline ends. Germline CDR1 and CDR2: SGHNT and YYREEE (reference sequence). The CDR3 has 16 residues. The DNA for the CDR3 is TGTGCCAGCAGCTCGGACAGCAACTCTGGGGCCAACGTCCTGACTTTC. Protein product: CASSSDSNSGANVLTF.

This clone was seen a single time. The chain couples TRBV5-1 to TRBJ2-3; D perhaps matches TRBD1 (7 bases). V lost 4 bases and J lost 4, with 13 bases in between. Germline values: CDR1 SGHRS, CDR2 YFSETQ. The CDR3 is made up of 14 amino acids. The CDR3 is CASSPQGGADTQYF. The CDR3 DNA is TGCGCCAGCAGCCCCCAGGGGGGCGCAGATACGCAGTATTTT.

This sequence joins TRBV6-5 and TRBJ2-5; possibly TRBD1 for D (6 bases). Germline lookup yields CDR1 MNHEY and CDR2 SVGAGI. The CDR3 loop spans 16 amino acids. V was pared by 0 bases and J by 2 bases, with 13 bases between. The CDR3 loop is CASSYSETGFQETQYF. The DNA of the CDR3 is TGTGCCAGCAGTTACTCCGAGACAGGATTTCAAGAGACCCAGTACTTC.

As regards this clone: The same CDR3 can be traced to other DNA sequences in this sample. The V gene is TRBV5-4, the J gene TRBJ2-1; possible D gene TRBD1, 5 bases. CDR3 size: 14 residues. The germline V and J ends were trimmed by 9 bases and 6 bases, with 19 bases remaining between them. From germline, CDR1 is SGHNT and CDR2 YYREEE (reference sequence). CDR3 coding DNA: TGTGCCACTCTACTTAATAGGGGTGGCAATGAGCAGTTCTTC. Its protein is CATLLNRGGNEQFF. The full variable domain, completed using reference TRBV5-4 and TRBJ2-1, is ETGVTQSPTHLIKTRGQQVTLRCSSQSGHNTVSWYQQALGQGPQFIFQYYREEENGRGNFPPRFSGLQFPNYSSELNVNALELDDSALYLCATLLNRGGNEQFFGPGTRLTVL.

This clone was observed a handful of times. This rearrangement joins TRBV14 to TRBJ1-2; no firm D call. The CDR3 loop spans 13 amino acids. CDR1 is SGHDN, CDR2 FVKESK, per germline. The V gene lost 0 bases and the J gene lost 5 bases, with 7 bases spanning the gap. The CDR3 nucleotides are TGTGCCAGCAGCCAAGATAGCCCTTATGGCTACACCTTC. It encodes CASSQDSPYGYTF. The full variable domain, rest sourced from reference TRBV14 and TRBJ1-2, is EAGVTQFPSHSVIEKGQTVTLRCDPISGHDNLYWYRRVMGKEIKFLLHFVKESKQDESGMPNNRFLAERTGGTYSTLKVQPAELEDSGVYFCASSQDSPYGYTFGSGTRLTVV.

This clone was counted a few times. The chain joins TRBV5-8 to TRBJ2-7, with TRBD2 matching 7 bases. Germline V gene data show CDR1 as SGHTS and CDR2 as YDEGEE. The length of the CDR3 is 15 residues. Trimming at V came to 0 bases and at J to 0 bases, leaving 3 bases not matched to a gene. The CDR3: CASSLVGGSSYEQYF. The CDR3 DNA sequence: TGTGCCAGCAGCTTGGTGGGCGGGAGCTCCTACGAGCAGTACTTC.

The chain recombines TRBV6-1 with TRBJ1-1, with D unclear. The CDR3 runs to 14 residues. V was trimmed by 7 bases and J by 1 base, leaving 13 bases between them. Germline CDR1 is MNHNS and CDR2 is SASEGT. As DNA, the CDR3 is TGTGCCAGCACCTACTCCAGAGGGAACACTGAAGCTTTCTTT. Translation: CASTYSRGNTEAFF.

The chain has TRBV19 and TRBJ2-5, with 8 nucleotides matching TRBD1. V lost 3 bases to trimming and J lost 4 bases; unmatched junction nucleotides: 7. This CDR3 is built from 15 residues. Germline CDR1 and CDR2: LNHDA and SQIVND (reference sequence). The CDR3 is CASSMSRGPVETQYF. In DNA, the CDR3 is TGTGCCAGTAGTATGTCCAGGGGGCCGGTAGAGACCCAGTACTTC.

This clone was counted a single time. The chain couples TRBV7-9 to TRBJ2-2, with a weak D call TRBD1 (5 bases). Germline CDR1 reads SEHNR; CDR2 reads FQNEAQ (reference sequence). The ends were cut back, 4 bases at V and 7 bases at J, with 7 bases in the middle. This CDR3 contains 12 residues. The CDR3 reads CASSSQGGELFF. The DNA of the CDR3 is TGTGCCAGCAGCTCCCAGGGCGGGGAGCTGTTTTTT.

CDR3 loop: CASSLAGGSTEAFF. CDR3 nucleotides: TGTGCCAGCAGCTTGGCAGGGGGGAGCACTGAAGCTTTCTTT. This chain joins TRBV5-8 and TRBJ1-1; 7 positions match TRBD1. Trimming took 0 bases from V and 4 from J; bases not matched to a gene: 3. From germline, CDR1 is SGHTS and CDR2 YDEGEE. This CDR3 spans 14 amino acids.

This clone was observed a single time. This chain joins TRBV18 and TRBJ1-4; no firm D call. V was shortened by 4 bases and J by 4 bases, with 19 bases between the two germline ends. Germline V gene sequence: CDR1 KGHSH, CDR2 LQKENI. The CDR3 spans 17 residues. Written as DNA, the CDR3 is TGTGCCAGCTCACTCACCTTGGCCCGTCGATTTAATGAAAAACTGTTTTTT. Its translation: CASSLTLARRFNEKLFF.

This clone has just one count. The chain carries TRBV7-6 and TRBJ1-1; TRBD1 matches at 7 bases. CDR1 SGHVS and CDR2 FNYEAQ come from the germline V gene. This CDR3 spans 15 amino acids. V lost 1 base to trimming and J lost 2 bases; unmatched junction nucleotides: 4. The CDR3 spells CASSLVRGLNTEAFF. CDR3 DNA: TGTGCCAGCAGCTTAGTGAGGGGGCTAAACACTGAAGCTTTCTTT.

The J gene is TRBJ2-1, the V gene TRBV7-2; perhaps TRBD2 as D (5 bases). CDR1 and CDR2 from the germline V gene are SGHTA and FQGNSA. This CDR3 is 14 amino acids long. Between the trimmed V and J ends, which lost 2 bases and 8 bases, there was a span of 13 bases. CDR3 residues: CASSLQLERDEQFF. DNA for the CDR3: TGTGCCAGCAGCTTACAACTAGAGAGGGATGAGCAGTTCTTC.

The chain couples TRBV10-3 to TRBJ2-2; D is perhaps TRBD2 (6 bases). Germline V gives CDR1 ENHRY, CDR2 SYGVKD. The V and J ends lost 6 bases and 5 bases respectively, with 19 bases between them. This CDR3 region has 16 residues. The CDR3 region has the DNA TGTGCCATCAGGGAGCCAATCGGGGGAGAAACCGGGGAGCTGTTTTTT. Its translation is CAIREPIGGETGELFF.

Turning to this clone: A junction boundary mismatches the germline segment, possibly from a read error. The rearrangement uses TRBV2 and TRBJ1-1; 10 bases match TRBD1. Germline-derived CDR1 and CDR2 are SNHLY and FYNNEI. The CDR3 is 12 residues long. CDR3 sequence reads: CASSGTGVQAFF. CDR3 DNA sequence: TGTGCCAGTAGTGGGACAGGGGTTCAAGCTTTCTTT.

The V and J genes are TRBV6-5 and TRBJ1-2; D might be TRBD1 (5 bases). CDR3 length equals 12 residues. CDR1 and CDR2 from the germline V gene are MNHEY and SVGAGI. Trimming removed 6 bases from V and 6 bases from J, with 11 bases in between. The CDR3 loop is CASSLGGDGYTF. Written as DNA, the CDR3 is TGTGCCAGCAGCTTAGGAGGGGATGGCTACACCTTC.

The V call is TRBV11-2, the J call TRBJ1-1; TRBD1 aligns across 8 bases. After removal of 1 base from V and 1 base from J, the junction contained 2 bases not matched to a gene. Germline lookup yields CDR1 SGHAT and CDR2 FQNNGV. The CDR3 has 15 residues. The CDR3 DNA sequence: TGTGCCAGCAGCTTAGCTCAGGGGGCGAACACTGAAGCTTTCTTT. Encoded protein: CASSLAQGANTEAFF.

The V call is TRBV7-9, the J call TRBJ2-5, with a weak D call TRBD2 (6 bases). V was shortened by 1 base and J by 1 base, with 10 bases between the two germline ends. The CDR3 spans 15 residues. The germline V gene has CDR1 SEHNR and CDR2 FQNEAQ (reference sequence). The CDR3 DNA is TGTGCCAGCAGCTTAGACAACGGGGGCCAAGAGACCCAGTACTTC. It yields the protein CASSLDNGGQETQYF. Based on the CDR3 plus reference TRBV7-9 and TRBJ2-5, the full variable domain is DTGVSQNPRHKITKRGQNVTFRCDPISEHNRLYWYRQTLGQGPEFLTYFQNEAQLEKSRLLSDRFSAERPKGSFSTLEIQRTEQGDSAMYLCASSLDNGGQETQYFGPGTRLLVL.

This clone came up a few times. V gene TRBV29-1 combines with J gene TRBJ2-4; D perhaps matches TRBD1 (6 bases). The CDR3 loop spans 14 amino acids. The V gene's germline CDR1 is SQVTM and CDR2 ANQGSEA. Trimming left V 0 bases short and J 7 bases short, with 13 bases between. The CDR3 is CSVEDITGTNIQYF. The CDR3 nucleotides read TGCAGCGTTGAAGATATTACAGGGACGAACATTCAGTACTTC.

Worth noting for this clone: Other DNA sequences of this sample code for an identical CDR3. V usage is TRBV29-1 and J usage is TRBJ2-1; 10 bases align to TRBD1. The length of the CDR3 is 13 residues. Germline trimming cut 6 bases from V and 4 bases from J; bases unmatched to any gene: 3. CDR1 is SQVTM and CDR2 is ANQGSEA in the germline V gene. CDR3 nucleotides: TGCAGCGTCCGGACAGGGGGTTACAATGAGCAGTTCTTC. Amino acid sequence: CSVRTGGYNEQFF.

This clone was seen a handful of times. The chain has TRBV5-1 and TRBJ1-3; unclear D gene. CDR1 is SGHRS and CDR2 is YFSETQ in the germline V gene. There are 15 residues in the CDR3. Trimming pared 2 bases from V and 8 bases from J, leaving 17 bases between. Here the CDR3 reads CASSFNGRNGDTIYF. CDR3 sequence (DNA): TGCGCCAGCAGCTTTAACGGGAGGAATGGCGACACCATATATTTT.

This clone has only one observation. The rearrangement uses TRBV6-6 and TRBJ2-6; D not certain. V was shortened by 0 bases and J by 3 bases, with 3 bases between the two germline ends. Germline CDR1 MNHNY, CDR2 SVGAGI (reference sequence). The CDR3 sequence is 14 residues long. The CDR3 DNA reads TGTGCCAGCAGTTACTCGAGTGGGGCCAACGTCCTGACTTTC. This codes for CASSYSSGANVLTF.

This clone came up once. The same CDR3 is also encoded by other DNA sequences in this sample. The CDR3 sequence is CASSPQGTEAFF. For the CDR3, the DNA is TGTGCCAGCTCACCGCAGGGGACTGAAGCTTTCTTT. This chain links TRBV18 with TRBJ1-1; maybe TRBD1 (6 bases). The V end was cut by 3 bases, the J end by 5 bases, with 7 bases between. The CDR3 sequence is 12 residues long. CDR1 is KGHSH, CDR2 LQKENI, per germline.

This clone came up a few times. The gene calls are TRBV7-9 and TRBJ1-4; 7 bases match TRBD1. CDR1 and CDR2 (germline): SEHNR, FQNEAQ (reference sequence). After removal of 5 bases from V and 8 bases from J, the junction contained 11 bases not matched to a gene. This CDR3 has 15 amino acids. CDR3 protein: CASSPRPGTEEKLFF. CDR3 coding DNA: TGTGCCAGCAGCCCCCGTCCCGGGACAGAGGAAAAACTGTTTTTT.

The rearrangement joins TRBV4-3 to TRBJ1-2, with D perhaps matching TRBD1 (6 bases). The CDR3 has 15 amino acids. Germline CDR1 is LGHNA and CDR2 is YSLEER. Trimming took 6 bases from V and 1 from J, leaving 15 bases between them. The CDR3 here is CASRPQTRGNYGYTF. As DNA, the CDR3 is TGCGCCAGCAGACCCCAGACCAGGGGTAACTATGGCTACACCTTC.